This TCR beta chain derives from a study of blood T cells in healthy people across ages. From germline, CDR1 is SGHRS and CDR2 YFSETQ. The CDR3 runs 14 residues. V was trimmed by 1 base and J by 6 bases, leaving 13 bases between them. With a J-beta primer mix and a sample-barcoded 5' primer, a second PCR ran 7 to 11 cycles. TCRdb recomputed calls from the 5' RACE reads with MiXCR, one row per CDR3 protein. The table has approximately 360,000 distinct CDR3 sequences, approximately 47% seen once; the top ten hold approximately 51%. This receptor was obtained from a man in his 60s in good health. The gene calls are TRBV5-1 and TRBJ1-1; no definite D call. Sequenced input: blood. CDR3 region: CASSLTSGTAEAFF. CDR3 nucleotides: TGCGCCAGCAGCTTGACGTCAGGCACCGCTGAAGCTTTCTTT.